A selection of T cell receptor beta chains follows, all from one sample in a study of cytomegalovirus exposure and HLA in healthy donors. Profiling relied on immunoSEQ multiplex PCR, and the TCRdb table lists in-frame clones only, not all of them. The sample carries roughly 180,000 clones, more than 60% recorded once. Sample: PBMCs. Receptors originate from a woman in her sixties or seventies in good health and CMV-seropositive. Both conserved end residues are part of each CDR3. Fields, in order: D gene, CDR3 length, clone size, J gene, V gene, CDR3 protein, CDR3 DNA. The D gene is left open where the match is weak. Clone size, where shown, is once, few, many, or a class for clones that have expanded.

d_call: .
cdr3_length: 15
clone_size: .
j_call: TRBJ2-6
v_call: TRBV11-2
cdr3_aa: CASTIGVSGANVLTF
cdr3_nt: TGTGCCAGCACCATAGGAGTCTCTGGGGCCAACGTCCTGACTTTC

d_call: TRBD1
cdr3_length: 18
clone_size: few
j_call: TRBJ2-6
v_call: TRBV5-1
cdr3_aa: CASSFTGTASSGANVLTF
cdr3_nt: TGCGCCAGCAGCTTTACCGGGACAGCGAGCTCTGGGGCCAACGTCCTGACTTTC

d_call: .
cdr3_length: 12
clone_size: once
j_call: TRBJ1-2
v_call: TRBV30
cdr3_aa: CAWGAANYGYTF
cdr3_nt: TGTGCCTGGGGGGCTGCTAACTATGGCTACACCTTC

d_call: .
cdr3_length: 13
clone_size: once
j_call: TRBJ1-6
v_call: TRBV4-2
cdr3_aa: CASSLEAGSPLHF
cdr3_nt: TGTGCCAGCAGCCTGGAGGCGGGTTCACCCCTCCACTTT

d_call: .
cdr3_length: 15
clone_size: .
j_call: TRBJ1-4
v_call: TRBV28
cdr3_aa: CASSLAGDYYEKLFF
cdr3_nt: TGTGCCAGCAGTTTGGCAGGGGACTATTACGAAAAACTGTTTTTT

d_call: TRBD2
cdr3_length: 15
clone_size: .
j_call: TRBJ2-1
v_call: TRBV2
cdr3_aa: CASSDLSGRGNEQFF
cdr3_nt: TGTGCCAGCAGTGATCTTAGCGGGAGAGGCAATGAGCAGTTCTTC

d_call: .
cdr3_length: 18
clone_size: .
j_call: TRBJ2-4
v_call: TRBV7-9
cdr3_aa: CASSLWVGLGEAKNIQYF
cdr3_nt: TGTGCCAGCAGCTTATGGGTTGGTTTAGGGGAAGCCAAAAACATTCAGTACTTC

d_call: TRBD1
cdr3_length: 13
clone_size: .
j_call: TRBJ1-4
v_call: TRBV7-2
cdr3_aa: CASSLQSPGQLFF
cdr3_nt: TGTGCCAGCAGCCTACAATCACCGGGACAGCTGTTTTTT

d_call: TRBD1
cdr3_length: 15
clone_size: .
j_call: TRBJ1-5
v_call: TRBV27
cdr3_aa: CASSWTGVSNQPQHF
cdr3_nt: TGTGCCAGCAGCTGGACAGGGGTTAGCAATCAGCCCCAGCATTTT

d_call: TRBD2
cdr3_length: 14
clone_size: .
j_call: TRBJ2-7
v_call: TRBV7-8
cdr3_aa: CASRLRGGDHEQYF
cdr3_nt: TGTGCCAGCAGGCTTAGGGGAGGGGACCACGAGCAGTACTTC

d_call: .
cdr3_length: 15
clone_size: .
j_call: TRBJ1-5
v_call: TRBV28
cdr3_aa: CASSSAQGMGQPQHF
cdr3_nt: TGTGCCAGCAGTTCGGCTCAGGGGATGGGGCAGCCCCAGCATTTT

d_call: .
cdr3_length: 15
clone_size: .
j_call: TRBJ1-1
v_call: TRBV11-2
cdr3_aa: CASSLRRGMNTEAFF
cdr3_nt: TGTGCCAGCAGCTTGCGTCGGGGTATGAACACTGAAGCTTTCTTT

d_call: TRBD1
cdr3_length: 12
clone_size: .
j_call: TRBJ1-1
v_call: TRBV29-1
cdr3_aa: CSAGTGNTEAFF
cdr3_nt: TGCAGCGCCGGGACAGGGAACACTGAAGCTTTCTTT

d_call: .
cdr3_length: 15
clone_size: .
j_call: TRBJ2-3
v_call: TRBV6-1
cdr3_aa: CASSEGTSRVDTQYF
cdr3_nt: TGTGCCAGCAGTGAAGGCACTAGCAGGGTAGATACGCAGTATTTT

d_call: TRBD1
cdr3_length: 18
clone_size: .
j_call: TRBJ2-1
v_call: TRBV2
cdr3_aa: CASSITRQGVTSYNEQFF
cdr3_nt: TGTGCCAGCAGTATCACGAGACAGGGGGTAACGTCCTACAATGAGCAGTTCTTC

d_call: TRBD1
cdr3_length: 15
clone_size: .
j_call: TRBJ2-7
v_call: TRBV5-4
cdr3_aa: CASSQNRDRVHEQYF
cdr3_nt: TGTGCCAGCAGCCAAAACCGGGACAGGGTCCACGAGCAGTACTTC

d_call: TRBD2
cdr3_length: 17
clone_size: .
j_call: TRBJ2-2
v_call: TRBV5-1
cdr3_aa: CASSPTSGSIHTGELFF
cdr3_nt: TGCGCCAGCAGCCCGACTAGCGGGAGTATTCACACCGGGGAGCTGTTTTTT

d_call: .
cdr3_length: 13
clone_size: .
j_call: TRBJ2-5
v_call: TRBV10-1
cdr3_aa: CASSPREGETQYF
cdr3_nt: TGCGCCAGCAGTCCCCGGGAAGGAGAGACCCAGTACTTC

d_call: TRBD1
cdr3_length: 15
clone_size: .
j_call: TRBJ2-7
v_call: TRBV5-1
cdr3_aa: CASSSRRDRPREQYF
cdr3_nt: TGCGCCAGCAGCTCCCGCCGGGACAGGCCTCGCGAGCAGTACTTC

d_call: .
cdr3_length: 16
clone_size: .
j_call: TRBJ2-5
v_call: TRBV9
cdr3_aa: CASSPRFWGLLETQYF
cdr3_nt: TGTGCCAGCAGCCCGAGGTTTTGGGGGCTGTTGGAGACCCAGTACTTC

d_call: TRBD2
cdr3_length: 15
clone_size: .
j_call: TRBJ2-1
v_call: TRBV5-1
cdr3_aa: CASSSGLVDYNEQFF
cdr3_nt: TGCGCCAGCAGCTCGGGACTAGTTGACTACAATGAGCAGTTCTTC

d_call: TRBD2
cdr3_length: 15
clone_size: .
j_call: TRBJ2-1
v_call: TRBV7-2
cdr3_aa: CASSLGLAGYNEQFF
cdr3_nt: TGTGCCAGCAGCTTGGGACTAGCGGGTTACAATGAGCAGTTCTTC

d_call: TRBD1
cdr3_length: 16
clone_size: .
j_call: TRBJ2-5
v_call: TRBV2
cdr3_aa: CASSPRRDRVRETQYF
cdr3_nt: TGTGCCAGCAGTCCGAGAAGGGACAGGGTCCGGGAGACCCAGTACTTC

d_call: TRBD2
cdr3_length: 16
clone_size: .
j_call: TRBJ2-1
v_call: TRBV6-1
cdr3_aa: CASSEALAGIYNEQFF
cdr3_nt: TGTGCCAGCAGTGAAGCACTAGCGGGGATCTACAATGAGCAGTTCTTC

d_call: TRBD2
cdr3_length: 14
clone_size: few
j_call: TRBJ2-7
v_call: TRBV9
cdr3_aa: CASSVGLAGYEQYF
cdr3_nt: TGTGCCAGCAGCGTAGGACTAGCGGGGTACGAGCAGTACTTC

d_call: TRBD1
cdr3_length: 13
clone_size: .
j_call: TRBJ1-5
v_call: TRBV29-1
cdr3_aa: CSVATGKNQPQHF
cdr3_nt: TGCAGCGTTGCGACAGGGAAGAATCAGCCCCAGCATTTT

d_call: .
cdr3_length: 13
clone_size: once
j_call: TRBJ1-6
v_call: TRBV30
cdr3_aa: CAWSNSNNSPLHF
cdr3_nt: TGTGCCTGGAGTAACAGTAATAATTCACCCCTCCACTTT

d_call: TRBD2
cdr3_length: 16
clone_size: .
j_call: TRBJ2-7
v_call: TRBV27
cdr3_aa: CASSYFGTSGIYEQYF
cdr3_nt: TGTGCCAGCAGCTACTTCGGGACTAGCGGGATCTACGAGCAGTACTTC

d_call: TRBD2
cdr3_length: 15
clone_size: .
j_call: TRBJ2-3
v_call: TRBV6-4
cdr3_aa: CASSGAGGSTDTQYF
cdr3_nt: TGTGCCAGCAGTGGAGCGGGAGGCAGCACAGATACGCAGTATTTT